The entry below describes one T cell receptor (beta chain). The data originate from a study of blood T cell repertoires in COVID-19. Participants reported their clinical history, and cohort assignment relied on those reports. Two consecutive negative NP/OP PCR tests, clearance, or resolved symptoms defined Cohort 3 recovery. V lost 8 bases, J lost 5 bases, and 21 bases lay in between. This CDR3 comprises 15 residues. Per germline, CDR1 MNHNY and CDR2 SVGAGI (reference sequence). TCRdb keeps only in-frame clones here, not all; method: immunoSEQ multiplex PCR. The sample carries about 320,000 clones, around 90% recorded once.

The rearrangement joins TRBV6-6 to TRBJ1-1; tentatively, D is TRBD1 (6 bases). The sequenced sample was PBMCs or T cells enriched from blood (not recorded which). The clonotype comes from a woman aged 25-40 years who had recovered from COVID-19. As DNA, the CDR3 is TGTGCCAGCCGCGTGGGGCGGGGGGCGCGAACTGAAGCTTTCTTT. It yields the protein CASRVGRGARTEAFF.